The clone carrying this T cell receptor beta chain showed up many times. Its antigen is unknown. The data stem from a study of CD8 T cells in ankylosing spondylitis. Quantitative 5'-RACE with molecular barcodes generated TCR beta libraries. TCRdb reprocessed the 5' RACE reads with MiXCR, giving one entry per CDR3 protein. The table lists more than 400,000 distinct CDR3 sequences, about 5.7% of them singletons. V was pared by 4 bases and J by 6 bases, with 16 bases between. The germline CDR1 and CDR2 sequences are LGHNA and YSLEER. CDR3 size: 15 residues. The study's findings and limits: One TCR beta motif, made up of under ten highly homologous variants, appeared characteristic of ankylosing spondylitis blood. Matched synovial fluid from ankylosing spondylitis patients was reported to be enriched for disease-linked clones.

The receptor's source is a male donor with ankylosing spondylitis. This chain connects TRBV4-3 to TRBJ1-5, with D possibly TRBD1 on 6 matching bases. Sample: blood, either unsorted or a sorted T cell fraction (not recorded which). The CDR3 sequence is CASSLIHREGQPQHF. The CDR3 DNA follows: TGCGCCAGCAGCCTGATACACAGGGAAGGTCAGCCCCAGCATTTT.